The text below deals with one T cell receptor beta chain. Its antigen remains unidentified. Sequenced by immunoSEQ multiplex PCR; TCRdb stores in-frame clones only, minus some. The sample has approximately 180,000 clones, approximately 90% seen once; the top ten hold about 3%. This entry comes from a study of T cell responses to AZD1222 COVID-19 vaccine. Overall study: Timing groups of about 4 and about 12 weeks for second doses were pooled. The study, taken as a whole, reports: Nearly half of spike-specific TCRs reportedly target variant regions that are unmutated in the B.1.351 and B.1.1.7 variants. Repertoires were sampled only after the peak T cell response. White British people made up most donors, females outnumbered males, and clonal diversity was possibly underestimated.

Germline V CDR1 and CDR2: WSHSY, SAAADI. With V trimmed by 5 bases and J by 7 bases, 11 bases remained unmatched. The CDR3 runs to 14 residues. This chain connects TRBV10-2 to TRBJ2-7; 7 positions match TRBD2. This clonotype originated in an adult in good health. This material consisted of peripheral blood, taken on day 0 of AZD1222 vaccination. CDR3 coding DNA: TGCGCCAGCAGTATGACTAGCTCCTTTGGGGAGCAGTACTTC. Translation gives CASSMTSSFGEQYF.